The 26 T cell receptor beta chains below come from one sample, sequenced in a study of blood T cell repertoires in COVID-19. The assay was immunoSEQ multiplex PCR, and TCRdb's table has in-frame clones only and misses some. This table has over 80,000 clones, 88% appearing once. Sequencing was carried out using peripheral blood. These receptors originate from a man aged 65-85 years with acute or convalescent COVID-19.

This chain's CDR3 is CASSFDSSYNEQFF. The CDR3 DNA reads as TGCGCCAGCAGCTTTGACAGCTCCTACAATGAGCAGTTCTTC. The chain combines TRBV5-1 with TRBJ2-1, with D perhaps matching TRBD1 (5 bases). This CDR3 has 14 residues. Trimming removed 2 bases from V and 0 bases from J, with 6 bases in between. In germline, CDR1 is SGHRS, CDR2 YFSETQ.

The chain carries TRBV4-3 and TRBJ2-2, with D unresolved. This CDR3 contains 15 residues. CDR1 and CDR2 (germline): LGHNA, YSLEER. V shed 0 bases and J shed 5 bases, with 10 bases lying between them. This chain's CDR3 is CASSQELLGTGELFF. The CDR3 region has the DNA TGCGCCAGCAGCCAAGAACTCCTTGGTACCGGGGAGCTGTTTTTT.

V and J are TRBV5-1 and TRBJ2-1; 8 bases match TRBD1. The CDR3 runs 18 residues. The germline CDR1 and CDR2 sequences are SGHRS and YFSETQ. The J segment lost 4 bases and the V segment lost 0 bases, leaving 12 bases of the junction unmatched. The DNA of the CDR3 is TGCGCCAGCAGCTTGGCCGGTTTCCCGGGACAGGCTTACAATGAGCAGTTCTTC. This sequence encodes CASSLAGFPGQAYNEQFF.

This clone was seen a handful of times. This chain joins TRBV5-1 and TRBJ2-1, with 13 bases aligning to TRBD2. Germline CDR1 is SGHRS and CDR2 is YFSETQ. The CDR3 sequence is 16 residues long. The ends lost 3 bases at V and 6 bases at J; junction bases unmatched: 6. This CDR3 reads CASSSPGLAGANEQFF. CDR3 sequence (DNA): TGCGCCAGCAGCTCCCCTGGACTAGCGGGAGCCAATGAGCAGTTCTTC.

The V and J genes are TRBV10-2 and TRBJ2-3; 7 nucleotides line up with TRBD2. CDR3 length: 15 amino acids. In germline, CDR1 is WSHSY, CDR2 SAAADI. Germline trimming cut 6 bases from V and 0 bases from J; bases unmatched to any gene: 6. As DNA, the CDR3 is TGCGCCAGCAGACCACTAGCGCCTAGCACAGATACGCAGTATTTT. This sequence encodes CASRPLAPSTDTQYF.

The J gene is TRBJ2-3, the V gene TRBV10-3, with 10 bases matching TRBD2. From germline, CDR1 is ENHRY and CDR2 SYGVKD. CDR3 length: 15 amino acids. V was clipped by 8 bases and J by 2 bases; unmatched bases: 7. The CDR3 DNA reads TGTGCCATCTCTGCTAGCGGGAGCAACACAGATACGCAGTATTTT. Translating gives CAISASGSNTDTQYF.

The chain employs TRBV4-1 and TRBJ2-1, with D perhaps matching TRBD1 (6 bases). Germline V gives CDR1 MGHRA, CDR2 YSYEKL. Trimming shortened V by 0 bases and J by 8 bases, and 14 bases separated the two germline ends. This CDR3 has 15 amino acids. CDR3 bases: TGCGCCAGCAGCCAAGATGCACAGGGAAGCGATGAGCAGTTCTTC. It specifies CASSQDAQGSDEQFF.

The chain joins TRBV24-1 to TRBJ2-2; tentatively, D is TRBD2 (5 bases). This CDR3 contains 17 residues. Trimming took 1 base from V and 1 from J, leaving 12 bases between them. The germline V gene has CDR1 KGHDR and CDR2 SFDVKD. The CDR3 coding sequence is TGTGCCACCAGTGATTTCCTTCAGGCGGGGAACACCGGGGAGCTGTTTTTT. It codes for CATSDFLQAGNTGELFF.

The chain couples TRBV7-2 to TRBJ2-7; TRBD1 agrees at 8 bases. The CDR3 has 14 residues. Germline values: CDR1 SGHTA, CDR2 FQGNSA. The junction had 6 bases not matched to a gene; V was cut back by 5 bases and J by 3 bases. This CDR3 reads CASSQGTGFYEQYF. CDR3 bases: TGTGCCAGCAGCCAGGGGACAGGATTCTACGAGCAGTACTTC.

V usage is TRBV13 and J usage is TRBJ2-4, with a weak D call TRBD2 (6 bases). The length of the CDR3 is 14 residues. The germline V gene encodes CDR1 PRHDT and CDR2 FYEKMQ (reference sequence). V lost 5 bases, J lost 6 bases, and 14 bases lay in between. In DNA, the CDR3 is TGTGCCAGCAGCAGCCCCGGGACTGCAAACATTCAGTACTTC. This translates into CASSSPGTANIQYF.

V usage is TRBV5-1 and J usage is TRBJ1-5; tentative D call: TRBD1 (5 bases). Germline V gene lookup returns CDR1 SGHRS and CDR2 YFSETQ. The CDR3 runs to 14 residues. V was pared by 4 bases and J by 6 bases, with 14 bases between. For the CDR3, the DNA is TGCGCCAGCAGCATGGGGCCGGGTACTCAGCCCCAGCATTTT. It translates to CASSMGPGTQPQHF.

The chain carries TRBV7-9 and TRBJ1-2; D perhaps matches TRBD1 (6 bases). Between the trimmed V and J ends, which lost 0 bases and 6 bases, there was a span of 8 bases. The length of the CDR3 is 13 residues. CDR1 is SEHNR and CDR2 is FQNEAQ in the germline V gene (reference sequence). CDR3 bases: TGTGCCAGCAGCTTAGCGGGGGCGGATGGCTACACCTTC. Protein product: CASSLAGADGYTF. The whole variable domain, remainder taken from reference TRBV7-9 and TRBJ1-2, is DTGVSQNPRHKITKRGQNVTFRCDPISEHNRLYWYRQTLGQGPEFLTYFQNEAQLEKSRLLSDRFSAERPKGSFSTLEIQRTEQGDSAMYLCASSLAGADGYTFGSGTRLTVV.

The V and J genes are TRBV2 and TRBJ1-6, with 10 bases lining up with TRBD1. The CDR3 has 16 residues. From germline, CDR1 is SNHLY and CDR2 FYNNEI. Trimming cost V 5 bases and J 5 bases; bases outside gene matches: 6. The chain's CDR3 is CASSQDRGTNNSPLHF. CDR3 DNA: TGTGCCAGCAGTCAGGACAGGGGGACGAATAATTCACCCCTCCACTTT. Based on the CDR3 plus reference TRBV2 and TRBJ1-6, the full variable domain is EPEVTQTPSHQVTQMGQEVILRCVPISNHLYFYWYRQILGQKVEFLVSFYNNEISEKSEIFDDQFSVERPDGSNFTLKIRSTKLEDSAMYFCASSQDRGTNNSPLHFGNGTRLTVT.

The V gene is TRBV7-2, the J gene TRBJ2-1; D unclear. V lost 1 base, J lost 8 bases, and 9 bases lay in between. From germline, CDR1 is SGHTA and CDR2 FQGNSA. CDR3 length: 13 amino acids. The CDR3 is CASSLDIVDEQFF. The DNA for the CDR3 is TGTGCCAGCAGCTTAGATATAGTAGATGAGCAGTTCTTC.

This sequence joins TRBV4-3 and TRBJ2-1; possible D gene TRBD2, 7 bases. Germline V gene data show CDR1 as LGHNA and CDR2 as YSLEER. The CDR3 is 16 residues long. Trimming removed 1 base at V and 3 bases at J, with 13 bases between. The CDR3 DNA follows: TGCGCCAGCAGCCAAGTGGGGGGGCCGGTCTACAATGAGCAGTTCTTC. Residues: CASSQVGGPVYNEQFF.

This clone appeared a single time. The rearrangement links TRBV28 to TRBJ2-7; D is perhaps TRBD2 (7 bases). CDR1 is MDHEN, CDR2 SYDVKM, per germline. The CDR3 runs 15 residues. V lost 7 bases, J lost 7 bases, and 23 bases lay in between. In DNA form, the CDR3 reads TGTGCCAGCATACTCAGGCGGGGGCCCTCTCGTGAGCAGTACTTC. This translates into CASILRRGPSREQYF. Full variable domain (rest looked up from reference TRBV28 and TRBJ2-7): DVKVTQSSRYLVKRTGEKVFLECVQDMDHENMFWYRQDPGLGLRLIYFSYDVKMKEKGDIPEGYSVSREKKERFSLILESASTNQTSMYLCASILRRGPSREQYFGPGTRLTVT.

The chain carries TRBV5-6 and TRBJ1-2; D not certain. Trimming cost V 1 base and J 4 bases, with 11 bases left between them. CDR3 length equals 14 residues. The germline gives CDR1 SGHDT, CDR2 YYEEEE. CDR3 nucleotides: TGTGCCAGCAGCTTGAAGACAAACTTCTATGGCTACACCTTC. It yields the protein CASSLKTNFYGYTF. The entire variable domain, with the rest obtained from reference TRBV5-6 and TRBJ1-2, is as follows: DAGVTQSPTHLIKTRGQQVTLRCSPKSGHDTVSWYQQALGQGPQFIFQYYEEEERQRGNFPDRFSGHQFPNYSSELNVNALLLGDSALYLCASSLKTNFYGYTFGSGTRLTVV.

This clone is a singleton in its sample. This chain links TRBV10-3 with TRBJ2-5, with D tentatively TRBD2 (6 bases). V dropped 2 bases and J dropped 1 base, with 8 bases sitting between them. Germline values: CDR1 ENHRY, CDR2 SYGVKD. The CDR3 has 14 amino acids. The CDR3 sequence is CAISEGGVQETQYF. The CDR3 region has the DNA TGTGCCATCAGTGAGGGAGGGGTCCAAGAGACCCAGTACTTC.

This chain connects TRBV6-6 to TRBJ2-7; 7 bases are shared with TRBD2. This CDR3 comprises 16 residues. Germline V lookup: CDR1 MNHNY, CDR2 SVGAGI (reference sequence). V lost 2 bases to trimming and J lost 6 bases; unmatched junction nucleotides: 13. CDR3 residues: CASSYDWRERELEQYF. In DNA form, the CDR3 reads TGTGCCAGCAGTTACGATTGGCGGGAGAGGGAGCTCGAGCAGTACTTC.

This clone was counted a few times. This rearrangement joins TRBV5-4 to TRBJ1-2, with D perhaps matching TRBD1 (5 bases). The length of the CDR3 is 14 residues. Germline CDR1 is SGHNT and CDR2 is YYREEE (reference sequence). With 0 bases removed from V and 0 bases from J, the gap between germline ends came to 6 bases. The CDR3 DNA sequence: TGTGCCAGCAGCTTGGCAGGGCCTAACTATGGCTACACCTTC. Translating gives CASSLAGPNYGYTF. Full variable domain (remainder filled in from reference TRBV5-4 and TRBJ1-2): ETGVTQSPTHLIKTRGQQVTLRCSSQSGHNTVSWYQQALGQGPQFIFQYYREEENGRGNFPPRFSGLQFPNYSSELNVNALELDDSALYLCASSLAGPNYGYTFGSGTRLTVV.

The V call is TRBV27, the J call TRBJ2-1; D not resolved. Germline loops: CDR1 MNHEY, CDR2 SMNVEV (reference sequence). Trimming stripped 3 bases from V and 7 bases from J, with 4 bases between. There are 11 residues in the CDR3. The CDR3 DNA sequence: TGTGCCAGCAGTTTCGGGAATGAGCAGTTCTTC. It encodes CASSFGNEQFF.

V usage is TRBV5-4 and J usage is TRBJ2-2; TRBD1 matches 8 bases. Germline CDR1 reads SGHNT; CDR2 reads YYREEE (reference sequence). The length of the CDR3 is 15 residues. V was pared by 5 bases and J by 1 base, with 4 bases of the junction left unmatched. The CDR3 DNA follows: TGTGCCAGCAGGGCCGGGACAGGGAACACCGGGGAGCTGTTTTTT. This encodes CASRAGTGNTGELFF.

This clone was seen just once. This chain links TRBV6-5 with TRBJ1-5; D is unresolved. The ends were cut back, 8 bases at V and 0 bases at J, with 11 bases in the middle. Germline V gene lookup returns CDR1 MNHEY and CDR2 SVGAGI. This CDR3 has 14 amino acids. CDR3 amino acids: CASGDNRSNQPQHF. Here the CDR3 DNA reads TGTGCCAGCGGCGACAACCGTAGCAATCAGCCCCAGCATTTT.

There are a few counts of this clone. Other DNA sequences in this specimen translate into the identical CDR3. The V call is TRBV5-4, the J call TRBJ2-1, with TRBD2 matching over 11 bases. V was pared by 5 bases and J by 3 bases, with 4 bases of the junction left unmatched. Germline CDR1 SGHNT, CDR2 YYREEE (reference sequence). The CDR3 consists of 15 residues. CDR3: CASSPGLADYNEQFF. The CDR3 DNA reads TGTGCCAGCAGTCCGGGACTAGCGGACTACAATGAGCAGTTCTTC.

The chain combines TRBV7-9 with TRBJ2-1; 10 bases map to TRBD2. The J segment lost 6 bases and the V segment lost 2 bases, leaving 4 bases of the junction unmatched. From germline, CDR1 is SEHNR and CDR2 FQNEAQ (reference sequence). This CDR3 has 15 amino acids. This CDR3 is CASSLTSGGANEQFF. The CDR3 DNA sequence: TGTGCCAGCAGCTTAACGAGCGGGGGGGCCAATGAGCAGTTCTTC.

This clone was seen once. This rearrangement joins TRBV12-3 or TRBV12-4 to TRBJ2-6; D gene uncertain. Trimming removed 6 bases at V and 4 bases at J, with 7 bases between. This CDR3 region has 13 residues. The CDR3 loop is CASSPSGANVLTF. Here the CDR3 DNA reads TGTGCCAGCAGCCCCTCCGGGGCCAACGTCCTGACTTTC.